This T cell receptor beta chain was sequenced in a study of shared clonotypes between healthy human individuals. TCRdb keeps only in-frame clones here, not all; method: immunoSEQ multiplex PCR. Of about 2.2 million clones in the sample, over 85% are singletons; the top ten hold less than 2%. Trimming left V 5 bases short and J 4 bases short, with 15 bases between. The germline V gene has CDR1 SGHAT and CDR2 FQNNGV. The CDR3 length is 15 residues. CD45RO negativity and positive selection for CCR7 defined naive CD8 cells, a population that excluded terminally differentiated effector memory CD45RA+ cells.

Input material: naive CD8+ T cells from PBMCs. This chain links TRBV11-2 with TRBJ2-1; tentative D call: TRBD1 (7 bases). The source is a man aged 18 to 29 in good health. Some clones in this sample may be carry-over from other donors' samples. CDR3: CASSPGGYLYNEQFF. The DNA of the CDR3 is TGTGCCAGCAGCCCAGGGGGGTATTTGTACAATGAGCAGTTCTTC.